Below are 14 T cell receptor beta chains sequenced from a single sample in a study of cytomegalovirus exposure and HLA in healthy donors (dated by TCRdb to 2016 to 2017). The method was the immunoSEQ multiplex PCR assay. For the multiplex PCR, a mixture combining 60 forward primers for TCR Vbeta segments and 13 reverse primers for TCR Jbeta segments was used. What TCRdb holds here is the immuneACCESS table cut down to in-frame rearrangements. Part of the clones is not present; checked against another copy, under half of the missing clones reflect an unresolved V gene, and the others are unexplained. The sample table lists roughly 130,000 clones, approximately 80% of them with a count of one. The ten largest clones represent 0.95% to 1.1% of the sample. Sequencing was performed on PBMCs. The receptors derive from a human donor in good health.

The rearrangement uses TRBV7-2 and TRBJ1-1, with no clear D. The germline V gene has CDR1 SGHTA and CDR2 FQGNSA. The CDR3 is 17 amino acids. The V end lost 2 bases, the J end lost 4 bases, and 20 bases lay between the germline ends. CDR3 coding DNA: TGTGCCAGCAGCTTATTAAGGGCTAGCTGGGTCGGCACTGAAGCTTTCTTT. This gives the protein CASSLLRASWVGTEAFF.

CDR3: CASSRQWGNTGELFF. CDR3 in DNA: TGTGCCAGCAGCCGACAGTGGGGTAACACCGGGGAGCTGTTTTTT. The chain recombines TRBV5-4 with TRBJ2-2; possible D gene TRBD1, 5 bases. CDR1 and CDR2 (germline): SGHNT, YYREEE (reference sequence). The V end was cut by 4 bases, the J end by 2 bases, with 12 bases between. This CDR3 contains 15 residues.

This clone has just a few counts. The V gene is TRBV5-6, the J gene TRBJ2-7; D perhaps matches TRBD2 (6 bases). The CDR3 runs to 14 residues. Germline CDR1 and CDR2: SGHDT and YYEEEE. Trimming shortened V by 2 bases and J by 3 bases, and 12 bases separated the two germline ends. CDR3 DNA: TGTGCCAGCAGCTTAGGAGGGGCTTTCTACGAGCAGTACTTC. Translation: CASSLGGAFYEQYF. The full variable domain, rest sourced from reference TRBV5-6 and TRBJ2-7, is DAGVTQSPTHLIKTRGQQVTLRCSPKSGHDTVSWYQQALGQGPQFIFQYYEEEERQRGNFPDRFSGHQFPNYSSELNVNALLLGDSALYLCASSLGGAFYEQYFGPGTRLTVT.

As concerns this clone: One end of the junction varies from germline; a read error may be responsible. This chain joins TRBV10-3 and TRBJ1-6, with no clear D. Germline CDR1 and CDR2: ENHRY and SYGVKD. The CDR3 is 13 residues long. The CDR3 DNA is TGTGCCATCAGTGACGGGGATGCGACAAAATTACGCTTT. Its translation is CAISDGDATKLRF.

This clone came up a few times. The rearrangement links TRBV5-6 to TRBJ2-7; possibly TRBD1 for D (6 bases). CDR3 length: 16 residues. Trimming shortened V by 8 bases and J by 4 bases, and 25 bases separated the two germline ends. From germline, CDR1 is SGHDT and CDR2 YYEEEE. CDR3 in amino acids: CASTPLSRQAVYEQYF. The CDR3 nucleotides are TGTGCCAGTACGCCCTTGTCGAGACAGGCCGTATACGAGCAGTACTTC.

This clone was recorded once. This chain uses TRBV19 with TRBJ2-3; D is undetermined. The CDR3 sequence is 14 residues long. V was cut by 3 bases and J by 5 bases, with 12 bases left in between. Germline CDR1 LNHDA, CDR2 SQIVND (reference sequence). In DNA form, the CDR3 reads TGTGCCAGTAGTATCTTTCCCCGCGAAGATACGCAGTATTTT. It specifies CASSIFPREDTQYF.

The V call is TRBV4-1, the J call TRBJ2-5; perhaps TRBD2 as D (5 bases). V was cut by 4 bases and J by 4 bases, with 16 bases left in between. The CDR3 spans 15 residues. Germline lookup yields CDR1 MGHRA and CDR2 YSYEKL. The CDR3 DNA is TGCGCCAGCAGCCTTGAACACTCAGGAGGAGAGACCCAGTACTTC. Amino acids: CASSLEHSGGETQYF.

This rearrangement joins TRBV19 to TRBJ1-5, with D tentatively TRBD1 (6 bases). Between the trimmed V and J ends, which lost 5 bases and 6 bases, there was a span of 14 bases. The CDR3 is made up of 14 amino acids. The germline gives CDR1 LNHDA, CDR2 SQIVND (reference sequence). CDR3 loop: CASSFRQEGQPQHF. In DNA form, the CDR3 reads TGTGCCAGTAGTTTTCGACAGGAAGGTCAGCCCCAGCATTTT.

This clone has only a few counts. The genes are TRBV5-6 and TRBJ1-2; 8 bases agree with TRBD1. Germline CDR1 SGHDT, CDR2 YYEEEE. The V segment lost 3 bases and the J segment 0 bases; nucleotides outside the gene matches: 10. The CDR3 loop spans 17 amino acids. The CDR3 spells CASSWGTGDPSNYGYTF. The DNA of the CDR3 is TGTGCCAGCAGCTGGGGGACAGGAGATCCCTCTAACTATGGCTACACCTTC.

The chain joins TRBV6-6 to TRBJ1-4; 7 nucleotides align to TRBD1. Trimming took 6 bases from V and 5 from J; bases not matched to a gene: 9. Per germline, CDR1 MNHNY and CDR2 SVGAGI (reference sequence). The CDR3 length is 15 residues. The CDR3 region is CASRIQGDSNEKLFF. DNA of the CDR3: TGTGCCAGCAGGATCCAGGGGGACTCAAATGAAAAACTGTTTTTT.

This clone has only a few counts. The CDR3 loop is CASSLAPREEAFF. The CDR3 coding sequence is TGTGCCAGCAGCTTAGCCCCCCGAGAGGAAGCTTTCTTT. The chain combines TRBV13 with TRBJ1-1; D gene unclear. Trimming stripped 1 base from V and 8 bases from J, with 11 bases between. Germline values: CDR1 PRHDT, CDR2 FYEKMQ (reference sequence). The CDR3 consists of 13 residues.

The V and J genes are TRBV6-5 and TRBJ1-2; D may be TRBD1 (6 bases). Between the trimmed V and J ends, which lost 0 bases and 9 bases, there was a span of 11 bases. CDR3 size: 13 residues. Germline V gives CDR1 MNHEY, CDR2 SVGAGI. For the CDR3, the DNA is TGTGCCAGCAGTTACTCGCGGGGGGCTCGCTACACCTTC. Translation: CASSYSRGARYTF.

The chain carries TRBV20-1 and TRBJ2-3; TRBD2 aligns across 7 bases. Germline trimming cut 1 base from V and 14 bases from J; bases unmatched to any gene: 3. Germline CDR1 DFQATT, CDR2 SNEGSKA (reference sequence). This CDR3 has 10 residues. The CDR3 bases are TGCAGTGCTAGAGGGGAGGGTCGGTATTTT. Translating gives CSARGEGRYF.

This clone came up once. The chain links TRBV6-1 to TRBJ1-1; D unclear. This CDR3 region has 14 residues. Germline V CDR1 and CDR2: MNHNS, SASEGT. V lost 5 bases and J 4 bases, leaving 14 bases between the germline ends. CDR3 in amino acids: CASSYSGIGTEAFF. The CDR3 DNA is TGTGCCAGCAGTTATTCAGGAATAGGCACTGAAGCTTTCTTT.